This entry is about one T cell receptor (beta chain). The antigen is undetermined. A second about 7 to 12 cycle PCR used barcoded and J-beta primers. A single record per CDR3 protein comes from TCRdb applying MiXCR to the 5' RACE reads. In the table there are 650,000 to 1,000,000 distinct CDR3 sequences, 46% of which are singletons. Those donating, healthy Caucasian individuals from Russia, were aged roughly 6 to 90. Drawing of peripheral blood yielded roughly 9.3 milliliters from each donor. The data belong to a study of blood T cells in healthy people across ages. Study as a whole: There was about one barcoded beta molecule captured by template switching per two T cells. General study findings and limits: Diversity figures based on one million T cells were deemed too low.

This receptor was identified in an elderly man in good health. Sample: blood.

The CDR3 DNA is TGCGCCAGCAGCCAAGATGGGCTAGCGGGAAGCACAGATACGCAGTATTTT. It translates to CASSQDGLAGSTDTQYF. This chain uses TRBV4-1 with TRBJ2-3, with 9 bases aligning to TRBD2. CDR3 length: 17 residues. The germline gives CDR1 MGHRA, CDR2 YSYEKL. J lost 0 bases, V lost 0 bases, and 4 bases had no gene match.